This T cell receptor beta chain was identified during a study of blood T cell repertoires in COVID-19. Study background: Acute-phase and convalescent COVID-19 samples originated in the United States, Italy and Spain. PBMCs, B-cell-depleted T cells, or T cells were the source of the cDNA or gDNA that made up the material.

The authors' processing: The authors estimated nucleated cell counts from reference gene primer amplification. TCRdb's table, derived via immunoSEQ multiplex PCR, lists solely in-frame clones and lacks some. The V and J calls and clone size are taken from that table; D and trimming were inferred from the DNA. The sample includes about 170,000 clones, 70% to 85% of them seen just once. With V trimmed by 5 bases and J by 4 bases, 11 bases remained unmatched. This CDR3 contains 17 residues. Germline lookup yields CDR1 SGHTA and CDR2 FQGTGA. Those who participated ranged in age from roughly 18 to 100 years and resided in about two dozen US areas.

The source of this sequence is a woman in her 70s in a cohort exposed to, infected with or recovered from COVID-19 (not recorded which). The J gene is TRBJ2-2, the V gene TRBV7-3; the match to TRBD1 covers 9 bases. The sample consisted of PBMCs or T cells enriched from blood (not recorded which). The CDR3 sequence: CASSHTDRGRSTGELFF. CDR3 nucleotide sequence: TGTGCCAGCAGCCACACGGACAGGGGTAGAAGCACCGGGGAGCTGTTTTTT.